Given below is one T cell receptor beta chain in context. No antigen is known for it. There are no base qualities to consult, and no much larger clone falls within one base. A second Seattle source provided samples from volunteer blood donors who had recovered from COVID-19. Each collaborating institution followed its own protocols to collect whole blood in K2EDTA tubes. Collaborator samples were shipped for TCRbeta analysis as frozen whole blood, isolated PBMCs, or DNA extracted from either sample type. The data were taken from a study of blood T cell repertoires in COVID-19 (dated by TCRdb to the early 2020s). Background for the entire study: Collaborator samples came from the United States, Italy and Spain and covered acute and convalescent phases of COVID-19. The material from the prospective study consisted of cDNA or gDNA derived from T cells, B-cell-depleted T cells, or PBMCs. The dataset comprised deeply sampled blood TCRbeta repertoires from subjects exposed to, actively infected with, or recovered from COVID-19. A freely available public database, intended as a resource for researchers studying the immune response to SARS-CoV-2, is where the repertoires were released. The samples were drawn from the first 160 participants of the ongoing ImmuneRACE study and from over a thousand subjects provided by 6 global collaborators. Sample metadata almost always included a de-identified subject ID, COVID-19 status, age in years and sex. Where available, HLA class I and class II types were obtained from metadata supplied by the sample provider rather than from assay-based typing.

The immunoSEQ Assay, a bias-controlled multiplex PCR, was used to amplify TCRbeta CDR3 regions from genomic DNA. The original pipeline was this. The number of nucleated cells in each sample was estimated by amplification of reference gene primers within the assay. To quantify the absolute abundance of each unique TCRbeta CDR3 rearrangement, sequence reads were collapsed and filtered. Productive Simpson clonality was computed per sample as the square root of Simpson's diversity index over productive rearrangements. As stored in TCRdb, this immuneACCESS dataset retains in-frame rearrangements with V and J assigned. A fraction of the clones does not appear; measured against another copy, unresolved V genes explain less than half of the discrepancy, and the remainder lacks a known reason. Clone size and V and J calls were adopted from that table, with D and trimming inferred from the DNA. The table for this sample lists roughly 160,000 clones; over 70% of them were counted only once. The ten largest clones represent about 19% of the sample.

The germline V gene (reference sequence) yields MNHNY for CDR1 and SVGAGI for CDR2. Between the V and J ends, shortened by 2 bases and 9 bases respectively, the junction contains 20 bases. The CDR3 covers 16 residues, taking in both the cysteine and the phenylalanine. Only the CDR3 part of the read is kept: 48 bases, read in frame from the first base. Here is what the overall study found, with its caveats: How much clinical and demographic metadata was included differed by source and by participant, and the metadata was provided uncurated.

The receptor was isolated from a woman in her 70s who had recovered from COVID-19. This sequence uses TRBV6-6 and TRBJ2-1; tentative D gene TRBD1, with 5 bases matching. Sequencing input: peripheral blood. The DNA sequence is given as TGTGCCAGCAGTTACGGGGCAGGGCGCCTCCGAAGTGAGCAGTTCTTC. It translates to CASSYGAGRLRSEQFF.